The clone carrying this T cell receptor (beta chain) showed up just once. Clones were read by immunoSEQ multiplex PCR, and TCRdb kept only the in-frame ones, dropping some. The sample yields 85,000 to 95,000 clones, about 87% seen once. The data originate from a study of control samples from healthy donors and cancer patients. From germline, CDR1 is SNHLY and CDR2 FYNNEI. This CDR3 region has 14 residues. V lost 6 bases, J lost 4 bases, and 4 bases stayed unmatched. The V and J genes are TRBV2 and TRBJ2-3; TRBD2 aligns across 10 bases. This TCR was recovered from a woman in her 70s in good health. Sequenced: blood. The CDR3 DNA follows: TGTGCCAGCAGGAGAACTAGCGGGGCAGATACGCAGTATTTT. The encoded protein is CASRRTSGADTQYF.